These 32 T cell receptor beta chains came from one sample sequenced in a study of human T cells and chemical hapten exposure (dated by TCRdb to about 2021). Libraries were built with 5' RACE. TCRdb lists the instrument as Illumina MiSeq. TCRdb redid the processing of the public reads, applying fastp at Q25 and MiXCR, and retained in-frame beta chains. Each CDR3 protein gets just one entry, which takes the most common genes and DNA from the rows behind it. Recorded for this sample are under 150,000 distinct CDR3 sequences; more than 15% of them occurred a single time. The leading ten clones occupy around 2.8% of the sample. Total RNA was isolated from unfractionated whole blood collected in Tempus Blood RNA tubes. The receptors come from a human donor in good health.

This chain uses TRBV7-3 with TRBJ2-1; D is tentatively TRBD1 or TRBD2 (6 bases each). Germline CDR1 reads SGHTA; CDR2 reads FQGTGA. The ends were cut back, 0 bases at V and 7 bases at J, with 16 bases in the middle. The length of the CDR3 is 16 residues. CDR3 coding DNA: TGTGCCAGCAGCTTAACGAGGGGGACTCTCTTAAATGAGCAGTTCTTC. It translates to CASSLTRGTLLNEQFF.

This clonotype has only a few counts. This sequence joins TRBV20-1 and TRBJ1-2, with unresolved D. This CDR3 is built from 13 residues. Deletions cut 4 bases from V and 3 bases from J, with 12 bases between. CDR1 is DFQATT and CDR2 is SNEGSKA in the germline V gene (reference sequence). The CDR3 here is CSAIRPSYYGYTF. CDR3 bases: TGCAGTGCTATACGACCGAGTTACTATGGCTACACCTTC.

This clonotype was found a few times. The junction shows a germline mismatch at one end, possibly a read error. The CDR3 DNA follows: TGTGCTAGCAGCCTCGACAGGGTAGGAGGGGAGCTGTTTTTT. Amino acids: CASSLDRVGGELFF. The chain employs TRBV7-7 and TRBJ2-2, with 7 bases aligning to TRBD1. The germline V gene encodes CDR1 SSHAT and CDR2 FNYEAQ (reference sequence). The length of the CDR3 is 14 residues.

The CDR3 DNA follows: TGCGCCAGCAGCTTGGACAGGGTAGCAGATACGCAGTATTTT. It encodes CASSLDRVADTQYF. The chain has TRBV5-1 and TRBJ2-3; D may be TRBD1 (6 bases). V lost 0 bases and J 4 bases, leaving 9 bases between the germline ends. The CDR3 contains 14 residues. From germline, CDR1 is SGHRS and CDR2 YFSETQ.

The CDR3 here is CAWSWTANTEAFF. The DNA of the CDR3 is TGTGCCTGGAGCTGGACAGCAAACACTGAAGCTTTCTTT. The chain joins TRBV30 to TRBJ1-1; a possible D gene is TRBD1 (6 bases). The CDR3 sequence is 13 residues long. V lost 3 bases to trimming and J lost 2 bases, with 10 bases between them. Per the germline V gene, CDR1 is GTSNPN and CDR2 is SVGIG (reference sequence).

This clonotype was seen at least ten times. This chain uses TRBV18 with TRBJ2-7, with 7 bases lining up with TRBD1. CDR1 KGHSH and CDR2 LQKENI come from the germline V gene. After removal of 2 bases from V and 4 bases from J, the junction contained 5 bases not matched to a gene. The CDR3 length is 14 residues. The CDR3 protein is CASSPGTEPYEQYF. CDR3 nucleotides: TGTGCCAGCTCACCAGGGACAGAACCGTACGAGCAGTACTTC. The full variable domain, completed using reference TRBV18 and TRBJ2-7, is NAGVMQNPRHLVRRRGQEARLRCSPMKGHSHVYWYRQLPEEGLKFMVYLQKENIIDESGMPKERFSAEFPKEGPSILRIQQVVRGDSAAYFCASSPGTEPYEQYFGPGTRLTVT.

The genes are TRBV6-1 and TRBJ1-5; unclear D gene. CDR1 MNHNS and CDR2 SASEGT come from the germline V gene. Trimming pared 4 bases from V and 9 bases from J, leaving 7 bases between. The CDR3 is made up of 11 amino acids. CDR3 DNA: TGTGCCAGCAGTGTCGGGCGGCCCCAGCATTTT. As protein: CASSVGRPQHF.

The V gene is TRBV20-1, the J gene TRBJ2-2; the match to TRBD2 covers 7 bases. The CDR3 totals 18 residues. Germline CDR1 and CDR2: DFQATT and SNEGSKA (reference sequence). V trimming: 6 bases; J trimming: 1 base; junction bases outside the gene matches: 17. The CDR3 protein is CSATGGVGGTVNTGELFF. CDR3 sequence (DNA): TGCAGTGCCACCGGAGGGGTGGGAGGGACGGTGAACACCGGGGAGCTGTTTTTT.

This clonotype was observed a handful of times. The V and J genes are TRBV10-2 and TRBJ1-1, with D possibly matching TRBD1 (5 bases). This CDR3 contains 14 residues. Germline V gene sequence: CDR1 WSHSY, CDR2 SAAADI. V lost 1 base, J lost 3 bases, and 9 bases lay in between. CDR3 protein: CASSEYQGDTEAFF. The CDR3 coding sequence is TGCGCCAGCAGTGAGTACCAGGGCGACACTGAAGCTTTCTTT.

The chain recombines TRBV12-3 or TRBV12-4 with TRBJ2-7; the match to TRBD1 covers 12 bases. The ends lost 0 bases at V and 3 bases at J; junction bases unmatched: 15. This CDR3 spans 20 amino acids. CDR3 protein: CASSLASVLWDRGRGYEQYF. CDR3 DNA sequence: TGTGCCAGCAGTTTAGCGTCAGTTTTATGGGACAGGGGGCGCGGCTACGAGCAGTACTTC.

The chain uses TRBV5-6 and TRBJ2-2; TRBD2 matches at 9 bases. Germline values: CDR1 SGHDT, CDR2 YYEEEE. J gave up 9 bases and V 4 bases, and 10 bases lay outside the gene matches. The CDR3 contains 15 residues. DNA for the CDR3: TGTGCCAGCAGCCCGGGACTAGCTGTTAACTGGGAGCTGTTTTTT. As protein: CASSPGLAVNWELFF. The full variable domain, completed using reference TRBV5-6 and TRBJ2-2, is DAGVTQSPTHLIKTRGQQVTLRCSPKSGHDTVSWYQQALGQGPQFIFQYYEEEERQRGNFPDRFSGHQFPNYSSELNVNALLLGDSALYLCASSPGLAVNWELFFGEGSRLTVL.

The chain carries TRBV5-4 and TRBJ1-4; D possibly corresponds to TRBD1 (5 bases). Germline CDR1 SGHNT, CDR2 YYREEE (reference sequence). CDR3 length equals 15 residues. Trimming left V 4 bases short and J 8 bases short, with 18 bases between. CDR3 bases: TGTGCCAGCAGCCGTGGGGGGGATTCGCACGAAAAACTGTTTTTT. It is translated as CASSRGGDSHEKLFF.

The chain uses TRBV27 and TRBJ2-2; the D is unclear. The CDR3 runs 16 residues. Germline V lookup: CDR1 MNHEY, CDR2 SMNVEV (reference sequence). V was cut by 6 bases and J by 6 bases, with 20 bases left in between. DNA of the CDR3: TGTGCCAGCAGGTCCCCGGTACGACGCCAGCCCGGGGAGCTGTTTTTT. This sequence encodes CASRSPVRRQPGELFF.

This sequence joins TRBV4-1 and TRBJ2-7; tentative D call: TRBD2 (5 bases). The CDR3 totals 12 residues. Germline CDR1 MGHRA, CDR2 YSYEKL. With 5 bases removed from V and 7 bases from J, the gap between germline ends came to 12 bases. CDR3 nucleotide sequence: TGCGCCAGCAGCTTACCCACTAGGGAGCAGTACTTC. As protein: CASSLPTREQYF.

This clonotype has just one count. V gene TRBV18 combines with J gene TRBJ2-2; the D is unclear. The V gene's germline CDR1 is KGHSH and CDR2 LQKENI. The V end was cut by 4 bases, the J end by 1 base, with 7 bases between. The CDR3 runs to 14 residues. The CDR3 coding sequence is TGTGCCAGCTCACGGCTGGAGAACACCGGGGAGCTGTTTTTT. This sequence encodes CASSRLENTGELFF.

This sequence joins TRBV28 and TRBJ2-1, with D perhaps matching TRBD1 (6 bases). CDR1 and CDR2 from the germline V gene are MDHEN and SYDVKM. V was clipped by 6 bases and J by 8 bases, with 20 bases between them. CDR3 length: 15 residues. This CDR3 reads CASSTLQQGLDEQFF. As DNA, the CDR3 is TGTGCCAGCAGCACTCTACAACAGGGTTTGGATGAGCAGTTCTTC.

CDR3 loop: CASSYPRTSGTPDTQYF. DNA for the CDR3: TGTGCCAGCAGCTACCCCCGGACTAGCGGGACCCCAGATACGCAGTATTTT. The chain uses TRBV5-5 and TRBJ2-3; 12 nucleotides agree with TRBD2. Trimming cost V 3 bases and J 4 bases; bases outside gene matches: 9. Germline CDR1 is SGHKS and CDR2 is YYEKEE (reference sequence). CDR3 size: 17 residues. Filled out from reference TRBV5-5 and TRBJ2-3, the complete variable domain reads DAGVTQSPTHLIKTRGQQVTLRCSPISGHKSVSWYQQVLGQGPQFIFQYYEKEERGRGNFPDRFSARQFPNYSSELNVNALLLGDSALYLCASSYPRTSGTPDTQYFGPGTRLTVL.

The count of this clonotype is one. A read error may explain this, as a much larger clone is one base away. This CDR3 fails to terminate in the conserved phenylalanine or tryptophan, so it likely reflects a read error. This chain joins TRBV4-1 and TRBJ2-1; 10 bases match TRBD2. After removal of 2 bases from V and 0 bases from J, the junction contained 13 bases not matched to a gene. The germline V gene has CDR1 MGHRA and CDR2 YSYEKL. The CDR3 is 20 residues long. Here the CDR3 DNA reads TGCGCCAGCAGCCAATTCCGGACTAGCGGAGCCGGGAGCTCCTACAATGAGCAGTTCTTA. It yields the protein CASSQFRTSGAGSSYNEQFL.

The rearrangement uses TRBV4-2 and TRBJ1-2; D might be TRBD1 (6 bases). Germline CDR1 LGHNA, CDR2 YNFKEQ. Trimming shortened V by 8 bases and J by 6 bases, and 22 bases separated the two germline ends. The CDR3 is 15 amino acids. CDR3 loop: CASRTDVTGADGYTF. CDR3 sequence (DNA): TGTGCCAGCCGGACCGATGTGACAGGTGCAGATGGCTACACCTTC.

The gene calls are TRBV27 and TRBJ2-7, with D perhaps TRBD1 (5 bases). Germline V gives CDR1 MNHEY, CDR2 SMNVEV (reference sequence). The ends were cut back, 5 bases at V and 3 bases at J, with 14 bases in the middle. This CDR3 has 14 residues. The chain's CDR3 is CASSPLSTVYEQYF. Written as DNA, the CDR3 is TGTGCCAGCAGTCCACTTTCGACAGTCTACGAGCAGTACTTC.

The J gene is TRBJ1-5, the V gene TRBV6-5; TRBD1 might be the D (5 bases). In germline, CDR1 is MNHEY, CDR2 SVGAGI. V was clipped by 4 bases and J by 9 bases, with 7 bases between them. The CDR3 loop spans 11 amino acids. The CDR3 region is CASSSGGPQHF. The DNA for the CDR3 is TGTGCCAGCAGTTCCGGGGGGCCCCAGCATTTT.

This clonotype has only a few counts. The chain has TRBV3-1 and TRBJ1-2, with a possible D match to TRBD1 (6 bases). The CDR3 length is 17 residues. V was cut by 4 bases and J by 8 bases, with 26 bases left in between. Per the germline V gene, CDR1 is LGHDT and CDR2 is YNNKEL (reference sequence). CDR3 in amino acids: CASSPITGLVSSGGYTF. CDR3 sequence (DNA): TGTGCCAGCAGCCCAATCACAGGGCTCGTCTCTTCTGGGGGCTACACCTTC.

This clonotype occurred a few times. The chain links TRBV7-2 to TRBJ2-1; D not certain. Trimming shortened V by 4 bases and J by 13 bases, and 17 bases separated the two germline ends. CDR3 length: 13 residues. Germline assignment: CDR1 SGHTA and CDR2 FQGNSA. This CDR3 is CASSSDPQKLQFF. The DNA of the CDR3 is TGTGCCAGCAGCTCGGACCCCCAAAAACTTCAGTTCTTC.

This clonotype was detected a few times. The V and J genes are TRBV10-3 and TRBJ2-7; 9 bases fit TRBD1. Per the germline V gene, CDR1 is ENHRY and CDR2 is SYGVKD. V was pared by 6 bases and J by 6 bases, with 6 bases of the junction left unmatched. The CDR3 is 13 residues long. CDR3 amino acids: CAISAGQGSEQYF. CDR3 nucleotides: TGTGCCATCAGCGCCGGACAGGGGTCCGAGCAGTACTTC.

In this sample, this clonotype turned up a few times. The V and J genes are TRBV20-1 and TRBJ2-5, with 7 bases lining up with TRBD1. V lost 2 bases to trimming and J lost 1 base; unmatched junction nucleotides: 4. Germline CDR1 and CDR2: DFQATT and SNEGSKA (reference sequence). The CDR3 is 14 amino acids. The CDR3 reads CSARLTGAQETQYF. CDR3 nucleotides: TGCAGTGCTAGACTCACAGGGGCCCAAGAGACCCAGTACTTC.

The rearrangement links TRBV28 to TRBJ2-3; D gene uncertain. Per the germline V gene, CDR1 is MDHEN and CDR2 is SYDVKM. The V end was cut by 7 bases, the J end by 0 bases, with 11 bases between. CDR3 length: 14 residues. The CDR3 sequence is CASIDFPSTDTQYF. DNA of the CDR3: TGTGCCAGCATAGACTTTCCTAGCACAGATACGCAGTATTTT.

This clonotype was detected a few times. The CDR3 reads CASSSGGFGGTNYGYTF. In nucleotides, the CDR3 is TGTGCCAGCAGTTCAGGAGGTTTCGGGGGGACTAACTATGGCTACACCTTC. The J gene is TRBJ1-2, the V gene TRBV28, with a possible D match to TRBD1 (5 bases). Germline CDR1 MDHEN, CDR2 SYDVKM. The CDR3 is 17 residues long. Trimming pared 4 bases from V and 0 bases from J, leaving 18 bases between.

The chain recombines TRBV30 with TRBJ1-1; D is unresolved. V shed 1 base and J shed 1 base, with 7 bases lying between them. The CDR3 is 13 amino acids. Germline lookup yields CDR1 GTSNPN and CDR2 SVGIG (reference sequence). The CDR3 DNA follows: TGTGCCTGGAGTGGGGCAGAGAACACTGAAGCTTTCTTT. Its protein is CAWSGAENTEAFF. Looking up the rest from reference TRBV30 and TRBJ1-1 gives the full variable domain: SQTIHQWPATLVQPVGSPLSLECTVEGTSNPNLYWYRQAAGRGLQLLFYSVGIGQISSEVPQNLSASRPQDRQFILSSKKLLLSDSGFYLCAWSGAENTEAFFGQGTRLTVV.

In its sample, this clonotype was seen a few times. The rearrangement links TRBV6-6 to TRBJ1-1; tentatively, D is TRBD1 (6 bases). CDR1 and CDR2 from the germline V gene are MNHNY and SVGAGI (reference sequence). The CDR3 runs to 14 residues. Deletions cut 4 bases from V and 6 bases from J, with 15 bases between. The CDR3 loop is CASSSPDRGAEAFF. CDR3 sequence (DNA): TGTGCCAGCAGTTCTCCGGACAGAGGGGCTGAAGCTTTCTTT.

The chain uses TRBV20-1 and TRBJ2-7, with a tentative D call TRBD1 (6 bases). Germline values: CDR1 DFQATT, CDR2 SNEGSKA (reference sequence). V shed 5 bases and J shed 7 bases, with 18 bases lying between them. The CDR3 is made up of 13 amino acids. Here the CDR3 DNA reads TGCAGTGCTGCCCCCCGGATAGGGGGTGAGCAGTACTTC. Translated, it gives CSAAPRIGGEQYF.

The chain combines TRBV4-1 with TRBJ2-1; 10 nucleotides match TRBD2. V lost 0 bases, J lost 1 base, and 3 bases stayed unmatched. CDR3 length: 17 amino acids. Germline V lookup: CDR1 MGHRA, CDR2 YSYEKL. CDR3 sequence: CASSQDATSGSYNEQFF. The CDR3 DNA follows: TGCGCCAGCAGCCAAGACGCGACTAGCGGGTCCTACAATGAGCAGTTCTTC.

The chain employs TRBV11-2 and TRBJ2-4; D not resolved. The CDR3 loop spans 13 amino acids. The V gene lost 5 bases and the J gene lost 0 bases, with 5 bases spanning the gap. CDR1 is SGHAT and CDR2 is FQNNGV in the germline V gene. CDR3 DNA sequence: TGTGCCAGCAGCCCCCCAGCCAAAAACATTCAGTACTTC. Translated: CASSPPAKNIQYF.